The 26 T cell receptor beta chains below all came from one sample that was sequenced in a study of cytomegalovirus exposure and HLA in healthy donors. PCR amplification relied on 60 Vbeta primers (plus 13 Jbeta primers). Sequencing used immunoSEQ multiplex PCR; TCRdb keeps in-frame clones, though not all of them. This repertoire comprises fewer than 150,000 clones; its ten largest clones make up 2% to 3%. The specimen sequenced was PBMCs. These receptors originate from a man in his forties in good health and CMV-seronegative.

The CDR3 region is CASSRRPGTDIIQYF. The CDR3, as DNA: TGTGCCAGCAGCCGAAGGCCCGGGACTGATATAATTCAGTACTTC. The V gene is TRBV14, the J gene TRBJ2-4; tentative D call: TRBD2 (6 bases). The CDR3 runs to 15 residues. Per the germline V gene, CDR1 is SGHDN and CDR2 is FVKESK. The V gene lost 4 bases and the J gene lost 10 bases, with 20 bases spanning the gap.

The chain carries TRBV6-1 and TRBJ2-5, with D possibly matching TRBD1 (6 bases). The J call may be faulty, since TRBJ2-7 better matches the DNA end. This CDR3 spans 14 amino acids. Per germline, CDR1 MNHNS and CDR2 SASEGT. This chain's CDR3 is CASSSGTRPYEQYF. The DNA of the CDR3 is TGTGCCAGCAGTTCCGGGACACGGCCCTACGAGCAGTACTTC.

The chain combines TRBV9 with TRBJ2-7, with 12 bases matching TRBD2. There are 15 residues in the CDR3. V gave up 6 bases and J gave up 5 bases; unmatched junction bases: 9. The germline gives CDR1 SGDLS, CDR2 YYNGEE. This chain's CDR3 is CASNLKGLAGNEQYF. In nucleotides, the CDR3 is TGTGCCAGCAACCTGAAAGGACTAGCGGGGAACGAGCAGTACTTC. Together with reference TRBV9 and TRBJ2-7, the CDR3 gives the full variable domain: DSGVTQTPKHLITATGQRVTLRCSPRSGDLSVYWYQQSLDQGLQFLIQYYNGEERAKGNILERFSAQQFPDLHSELNLSSLELGDSALYFCASNLKGLAGNEQYFGPGTRLTVT.

The chain links TRBV7-3 to TRBJ2-5, with 7 bases identical to TRBD2. The CDR3 extends over 15 amino acids. From germline, CDR1 is SGHTA and CDR2 FQGTGA. With V trimmed by 5 bases and J by 4 bases, 10 bases remained unmatched. CDR3 sequence: CASSLGGTNLETQYF. The DNA of the CDR3 is TGTGCCAGCAGCCTTGGAGGGACTAACTTAGAGACCCAGTACTTC.

J is TRBJ2-5 and V is TRBV6-5, with D possibly matching TRBD2 (6 bases). The CDR3 consists of 13 residues. The V end was cut by 2 bases, the J end by 4 bases, with 8 bases between. Germline loops: CDR1 MNHEY, CDR2 SVGAGI. CDR3 in amino acids: CASSYMGGETQYF. The DNA of the CDR3 is TGTGCCAGCAGTTACATGGGGGGAGAGACCCAGTACTTC.

The chain couples TRBV10-3 to TRBJ2-2; the match to TRBD1 covers 8 bases. The J segment lost 3 bases and the V segment lost 6 bases, leaving 3 bases of the junction unmatched. Germline lookup yields CDR1 ENHRY and CDR2 SYGVKD. The CDR3 is 14 amino acids. CDR3 nucleotide sequence: TGTGCCATCAGCGTGGGACAGGACACCGGGGAGCTGTTTTTT. It is translated as CAISVGQDTGELFF.

V and J are TRBV11-2 and TRBJ1-2; D gene ambiguous. Germline V lookup: CDR1 SGHAT, CDR2 FQNNGV. The CDR3 runs 13 residues. V dropped 5 bases and J dropped 6 bases, with 13 bases sitting between them. CDR3 amino acids: CASSPLQTDGYTF. The CDR3 DNA is TGTGCCAGCAGCCCTCTTCAAACTGATGGCTACACCTTC. Using reference TRBV11-2 and TRBJ1-2 for the parts outside the CDR3, the full variable domain is EAGVAQSPRYKIIEKRQSVAFWCNPISGHATLYWYQQILGQGPKLLIQFQNNGVVDDSQLPKDRFSAERLKGVDSTLKIQPAKLEDSAVYLCASSPLQTDGYTFGSGTRLTVV.

This rearrangement joins TRBV2 to TRBJ2-5, with 7 bases fitting TRBD1. The CDR3 runs to 14 residues. The junction had 1 base not matched to a gene; V was cut back by 0 bases and J by 3 bases. Per germline, CDR1 SNHLY and CDR2 FYNNEI. The CDR3 is CASSEATGKETQYF. CDR3 DNA sequence: TGTGCCAGCAGTGAAGCGACAGGGAAAGAGACCCAGTACTTC.

V usage is TRBV10-3 and J usage is TRBJ1-2; TRBD1 matches at 7 bases. This CDR3 region has 17 residues. Losses at the gene ends were 4 bases for V and 0 bases for J; bases not matched to a gene: 11. Germline lookup yields CDR1 ENHRY and CDR2 SYGVKD. The CDR3 DNA is TGTGCCATCAGTGGAGGGGAAGGGGGCAAGACTAACTATGGCTACACCTTC. Its protein product is CAISGGEGGKTNYGYTF.

This chain uses TRBV15 with TRBJ2-5; tentative D call: TRBD1 (6 bases). V dropped 8 bases and J dropped 5 bases, with 15 bases sitting between them. CDR1 and CDR2 from the germline V gene are LNHNV and YYDKDF (reference sequence). This CDR3 contains 13 residues. CDR3 nucleotides: TGTGCCACCGATAAAGGGGGTGTGGAGACCCAGTACTTC. The encoded protein is CATDKGGVETQYF.

This chain links TRBV7-8 with TRBJ2-3, with TRBD2 matching over 7 bases. From germline, CDR1 is SGHVS and CDR2 FQNEAQ. The length of the CDR3 is 15 residues. V dropped 1 base and J dropped 1; count of bases not matched to a gene: 2. Written as DNA, the CDR3 is TGTGCCAGCAGCTTAGGTAGCGGGCGCACAGATACGCAGTATTTT. It translates to CASSLGSGRTDTQYF.

The V and J genes are TRBV13 and TRBJ2-5; 9 positions match TRBD1. Germline CDR1 PRHDT, CDR2 FYEKMQ (reference sequence). Unmatched junction bases numbered 11, after V lost 4 bases and J lost 5 bases. There are 16 residues in the CDR3. The CDR3 nucleotides read TGTGCCAGCAGCTGGACCGGGACAGGGATTCTGGAGACCCAGTACTTC. This encodes CASSWTGTGILETQYF.

This chain connects TRBV7-2 to TRBJ1-1; 8 nucleotides match TRBD1. The CDR3 covers 13 residues. Germline V CDR1 and CDR2: SGHTA, FQGNSA. Losses at the gene ends were 4 bases for V and 6 bases for J; bases not matched to a gene: 4. The CDR3 spells CASSSDRASEAFF. The CDR3 nucleotides read TGTGCCAGCAGCTCGGACAGGGCCTCTGAAGCTTTCTTT.

The rearrangement joins TRBV9 to TRBJ2-7, with D perhaps TRBD1 (5 bases). The V gene's germline CDR1 is SGDLS and CDR2 YYNGEE. V was pared by 0 bases and J by 1 base, with 8 bases between. This CDR3 region has 14 residues. The CDR3: CASSVASGSYEQYF. The CDR3, as DNA: TGTGCCAGCAGCGTAGCTTCAGGGTCCTACGAGCAGTACTTC.

The chain carries TRBV7-9 and TRBJ2-3, with 7 bases matching TRBD2. The CDR3 covers 15 residues. J lost 1 base, V lost 3 bases, and 4 bases had no gene match. Per germline, CDR1 SEHNR and CDR2 FQNEAQ (reference sequence). CDR3 coding DNA: TGTGCCAGCAGCTTCGGACTAGGAGGCACAGATACGCAGTATTTT. This translates into CASSFGLGGTDTQYF.

The chain combines TRBV5-8 with TRBJ1-5, with 8 bases that match TRBD1. CDR3 length equals 16 residues. The germline CDR1 and CDR2 sequences are SGHTS and YDEGEE. V dropped 2 bases and J dropped 6; count of bases not matched to a gene: 10. The CDR3 region has the DNA TGTGCCAGCAGCTTATTTGGGCAGGGGGCAGGTCAGCCCCAGCATTTT. Protein sequence: CASSLFGQGAGQPQHF.

The chain uses TRBV19 and TRBJ1-4; the D is unclear. V lost 3 bases and J 6 bases, leaving 14 bases between the germline ends. Germline-derived CDR1 and CDR2 are LNHDA and SQIVND (reference sequence). The CDR3 is 15 amino acids. In DNA form, the CDR3 reads TGTGCCAGTAGTATCGGCCGGGGTCGAGATGAAAAACTGTTTTTT. Translation: CASSIGRGRDEKLFF.

The gene calls are TRBV4-1 and TRBJ1-2; the D gene is possibly TRBD1 (5 bases). The germline V and J ends were trimmed by 3 bases and 4 bases, with 6 bases remaining between them. This CDR3 is 12 amino acids long. CDR1 and CDR2 (germline): MGHRA, YSYEKL. CDR3 DNA: TGCGCCAGCAGCCACAGGGTCTATGGCTACACCTTC. This translates into CASSHRVYGYTF.

The chain combines TRBV7-2 with TRBJ1-5; no clear D gene. The V and J ends lost 1 base and 5 bases respectively, with 9 bases between them. Per germline, CDR1 SGHTA and CDR2 FQGNSA. The CDR3 loop spans 14 amino acids. The CDR3 here is CASSLVAADQPQHF. The CDR3 DNA follows: TGTGCCAGCAGCTTAGTGGCGGCGGATCAGCCCCAGCATTTT.

V and J are TRBV6-1 and TRBJ2-3; D may be TRBD1 (6 bases). The CDR3 loop spans 13 amino acids. From germline, CDR1 is MNHNS and CDR2 SASEGT. V lost 6 bases and J lost 6, with 13 bases in between. The CDR3 here is CASRLFDRDTQYF. CDR3 nucleotide sequence: TGTGCCAGCAGACTCTTTGACAGGGATACGCAGTATTTT.

J is TRBJ1-4 and V is TRBV5-8, with 9 bases fitting TRBD1. In germline, CDR1 is SGHTS, CDR2 YDEGEE. Losses at the gene ends were 0 bases for V and 6 bases for J; bases not matched to a gene: 3. The CDR3 is 15 amino acids. CDR3 coding DNA: TGTGCCAGCAGCTTGGGTGACAGGGGGGATGAAAAACTGTTTTTT. Protein product: CASSLGDRGDEKLFF. The full variable domain, with the rest looked up from reference TRBV5-8 and TRBJ1-4, is EAGVTQSPTHLIKTRGQQATLRCSPISGHTSVYWYQQALGLGLQFLLWYDEGEERNRGNFPPRFSGRQFPNYSSELNVNALELEDSALYLCASSLGDRGDEKLFFGSGTQLSVL.

This chain connects TRBV9 to TRBJ1-1; 9 bases agree with TRBD1. With 4 bases clipped from V and 5 bases from J, the junction kept 6 bases outside the gene matches. Germline V lookup: CDR1 SGDLS, CDR2 YYNGEE. The CDR3 is made up of 14 amino acids. CDR3 in DNA: TGTGCCAGCAGCCCACAGGGGGCTTGGACTGAAGCTTTCTTT. As protein: CASSPQGAWTEAFF.

This chain uses TRBV27 with TRBJ1-1, with 8 bases identical to TRBD1. CDR3 length: 15 amino acids. Germline V gene data show CDR1 as MNHEY and CDR2 as SMNVEV (reference sequence). V gave up 2 bases and J gave up 11 bases; unmatched junction bases: 13. The CDR3 spells CASSLGAGQGRIAFF. CDR3 coding DNA: TGTGCCAGCAGTTTAGGGGCCGGACAGGGTCGGATCGCTTTCTTT.

The genes are TRBV27 and TRBJ2-3; TRBD2 matches at 13 bases. V dropped 11 bases and J dropped 0; count of bases not matched to a gene: 5. The length of the CDR3 is 15 residues. Germline-derived CDR1 and CDR2 are MNHEY and SMNVEV (reference sequence). The CDR3 here is CAGGLAGSSTDTQYF. For the CDR3, the DNA is TGTGCCGGGGGACTAGCGGGGTCTAGCACAGATACGCAGTATTTT.

The chain is built from TRBV5-1 and TRBJ2-5; possibly TRBD2 for D (6 bases). CDR3 size: 16 residues. The V gene's germline CDR1 is SGHRS and CDR2 YFSETQ. The germline V and J ends were trimmed by 4 bases and 4 bases, with 20 bases remaining between them. CDR3 amino acids: CASSPAWGGRSETQYF. In DNA form, the CDR3 reads TGCGCCAGCAGCCCGGCATGGGGAGGTCGTTCAGAGACCCAGTACTTC.

The V call is TRBV5-1, the J call TRBJ1-2, with 8 bases matching TRBD1. Germline CDR1 SGHRS, CDR2 YFSETQ. Trimming cost V 0 bases and J 6 bases; bases outside gene matches: 4. This CDR3 region has 14 residues. CDR3 coding DNA: TGCGCCAGCAGCTTGGGGCAGGGGGCTGATGGCTACACCTTC. It is translated as CASSLGQGADGYTF.